A selection of T cell receptor beta chains follows, all from one sample in a study of monozygotic twins with inflammatory bowel disease. TCRdb reanalyzed the 5' RACE reads and collapses them to one entry per CDR3 protein, without DNA. The sample totals 200,000 to 250,000 distinct CDR3 sequences. Sequences were obtained from blood. These receptors originate from a human donor with ulcerative colitis or Crohn's disease, or a healthy co-twin of an affected twin (not recorded which). Each CDR3 is given with its conserved first and last residue. Fields, in order: V gene, J gene, CDR3 protein.

>TRBV5-1|TRBJ2-5
CASSPGLGRDQETQYF
>TRBV6-1|TRBJ1-4
CAGKRPGFDEKLFF
>TRBV6-6|TRBJ1-1
CAAQGVAEAFF
>TRBV7-9|TRBJ2-7
CASSLSAGGSVQYF
>TRBV6-2/TRBV6-3|TRBJ1-5
CASSWRTRTGYQPQHF
>TRBV12-3/TRBV12-4|TRBJ1-1
CASSPRQGRTEAFF
>TRBV6-1|TRBJ2-3
CASIDPTNPDTQYF
>TRBV24-1|TRBJ1-5
CATSDGGQPQHF
>TRBV5-1|TRBJ1-1
CASSLQGFGNTEAFF
>TRBV19|TRBJ2-3
CASRDRGTVSTDTQYF
>TRBV18|TRBJ2-7
CASSTGVLSCPYEQYF
>TRBV27|TRBJ1-1
CASGGGLGGYTEAFF
>TRBV5-1|TRBJ1-1
CASSSNPGQGNTEAFF
>TRBV7-3|TRBJ2-3
CASSLGGAVGDTQYF
>TRBV5-6|TRBJ2-2
CASSRRGSNTGELFF
>TRBV18|TRBJ2-7
CASSQRQGHQYEQYF
>TRBV7-8|TRBJ1-5
CASSLAYRQSQSGNQPQHF
>TRBV7-2|TRBJ2-3
CASSRGGGLTDTQYF
>TRBV10-3|TRBJ2-1
CAISESTQNEQFF
>TRBV5-1|TRBJ2-3
CASHLDGTDTQYF
>TRBV7-2|TRBJ2-3
CASSLVGGFSDTQYF
>TRBV27|TRBJ2-7
CASSWEVGGEQYF
>TRBV7-9|TRBJ1-2
CASSHHAGQHNYGYTF
>TRBV5-1|TRBJ2-7
CASSRAAGTASAYEQYF
>TRBV9|TRBJ1-1
CASSAGQGESRPEAFF
>TRBV20-1|TRBJ2-2
CSAPDYSYHTGELFF
>TRBV6-5|TRBJ1-5
CASSFRGTDNQPQHF
>TRBV30|TRBJ2-1
CASDGRREAYNEQFF